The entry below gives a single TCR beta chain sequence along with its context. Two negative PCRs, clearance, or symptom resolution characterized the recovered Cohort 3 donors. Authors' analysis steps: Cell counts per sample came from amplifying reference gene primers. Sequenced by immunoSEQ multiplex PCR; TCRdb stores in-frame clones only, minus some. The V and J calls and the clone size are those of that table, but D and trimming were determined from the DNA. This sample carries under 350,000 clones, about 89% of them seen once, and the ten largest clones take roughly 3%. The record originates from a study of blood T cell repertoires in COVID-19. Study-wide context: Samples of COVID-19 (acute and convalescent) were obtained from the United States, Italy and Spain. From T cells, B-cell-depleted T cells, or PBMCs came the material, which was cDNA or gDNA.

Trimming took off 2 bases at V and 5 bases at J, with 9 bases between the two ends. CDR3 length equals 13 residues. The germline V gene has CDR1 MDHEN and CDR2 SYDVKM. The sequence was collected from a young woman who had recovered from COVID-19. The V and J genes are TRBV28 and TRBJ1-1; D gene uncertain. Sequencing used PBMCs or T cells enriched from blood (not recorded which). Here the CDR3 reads CASSLMVETEAFF. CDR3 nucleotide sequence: TGTGCCAGCAGTTTAATGGTGGAGACTGAAGCTTTCTTT.